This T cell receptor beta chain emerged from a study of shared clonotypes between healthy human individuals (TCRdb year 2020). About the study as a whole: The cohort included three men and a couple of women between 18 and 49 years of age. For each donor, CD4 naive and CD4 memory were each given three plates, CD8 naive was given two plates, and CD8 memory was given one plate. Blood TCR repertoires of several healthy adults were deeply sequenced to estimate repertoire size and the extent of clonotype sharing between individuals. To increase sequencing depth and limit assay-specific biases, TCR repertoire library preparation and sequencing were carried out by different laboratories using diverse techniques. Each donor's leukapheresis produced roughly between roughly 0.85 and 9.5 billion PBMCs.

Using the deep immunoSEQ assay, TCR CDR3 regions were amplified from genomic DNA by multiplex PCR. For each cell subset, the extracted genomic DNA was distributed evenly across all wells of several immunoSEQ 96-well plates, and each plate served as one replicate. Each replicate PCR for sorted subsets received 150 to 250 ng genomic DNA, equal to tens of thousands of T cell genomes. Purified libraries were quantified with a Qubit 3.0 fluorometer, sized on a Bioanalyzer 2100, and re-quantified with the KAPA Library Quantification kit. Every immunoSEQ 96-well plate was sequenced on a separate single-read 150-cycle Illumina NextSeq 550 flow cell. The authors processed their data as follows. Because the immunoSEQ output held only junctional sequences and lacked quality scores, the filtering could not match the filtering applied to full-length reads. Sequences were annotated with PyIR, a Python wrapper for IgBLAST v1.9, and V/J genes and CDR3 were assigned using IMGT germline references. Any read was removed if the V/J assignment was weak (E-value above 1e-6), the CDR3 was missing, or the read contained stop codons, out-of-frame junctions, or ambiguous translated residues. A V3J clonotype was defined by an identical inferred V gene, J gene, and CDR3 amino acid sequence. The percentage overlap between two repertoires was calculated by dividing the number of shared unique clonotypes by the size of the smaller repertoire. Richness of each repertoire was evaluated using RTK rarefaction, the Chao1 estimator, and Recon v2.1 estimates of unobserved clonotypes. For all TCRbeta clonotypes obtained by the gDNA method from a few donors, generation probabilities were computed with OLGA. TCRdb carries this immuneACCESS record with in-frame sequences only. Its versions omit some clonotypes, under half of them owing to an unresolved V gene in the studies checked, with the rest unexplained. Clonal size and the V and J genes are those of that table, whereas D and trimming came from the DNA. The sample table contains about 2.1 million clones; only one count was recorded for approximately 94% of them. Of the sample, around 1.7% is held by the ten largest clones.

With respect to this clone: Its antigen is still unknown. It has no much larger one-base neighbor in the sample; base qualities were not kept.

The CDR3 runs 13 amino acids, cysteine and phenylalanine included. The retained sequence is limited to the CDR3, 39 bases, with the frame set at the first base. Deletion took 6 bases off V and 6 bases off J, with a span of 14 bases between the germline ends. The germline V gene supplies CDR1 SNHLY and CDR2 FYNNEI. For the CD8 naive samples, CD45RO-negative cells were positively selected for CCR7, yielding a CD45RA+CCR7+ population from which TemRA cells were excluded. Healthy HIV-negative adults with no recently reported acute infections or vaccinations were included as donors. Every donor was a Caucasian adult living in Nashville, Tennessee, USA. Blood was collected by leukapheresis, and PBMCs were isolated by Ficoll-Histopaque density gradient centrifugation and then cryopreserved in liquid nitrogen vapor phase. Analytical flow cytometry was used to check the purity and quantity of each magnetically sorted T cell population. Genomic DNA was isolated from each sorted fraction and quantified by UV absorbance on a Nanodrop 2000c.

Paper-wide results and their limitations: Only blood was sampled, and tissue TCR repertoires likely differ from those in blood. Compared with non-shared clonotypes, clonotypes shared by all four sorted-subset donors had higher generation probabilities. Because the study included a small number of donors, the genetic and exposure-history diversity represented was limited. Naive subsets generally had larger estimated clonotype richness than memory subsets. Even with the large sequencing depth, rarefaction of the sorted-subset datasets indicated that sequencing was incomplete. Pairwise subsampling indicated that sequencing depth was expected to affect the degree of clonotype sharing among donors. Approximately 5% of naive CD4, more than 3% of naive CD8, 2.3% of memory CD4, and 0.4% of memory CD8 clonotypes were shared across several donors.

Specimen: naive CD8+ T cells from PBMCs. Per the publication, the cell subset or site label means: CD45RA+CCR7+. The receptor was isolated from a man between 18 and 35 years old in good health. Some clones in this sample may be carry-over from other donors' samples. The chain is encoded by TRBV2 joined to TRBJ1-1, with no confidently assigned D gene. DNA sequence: TGTGCCAGCAGGGAGTCCGGGAGCGCTGAAGCTTTCTTT. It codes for CASRESGSAEAFF. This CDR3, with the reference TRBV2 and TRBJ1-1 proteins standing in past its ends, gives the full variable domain EPEVTQTPSHQVTQMGQEVILRCVPISNHLYFYWYRQILGQKVEFLVSFYNNEISEKSEIFDDQFSVERPDGSNFTLKIRSTKLEDSAMYFCASRESGSAEAFFGQGTRLTVV.